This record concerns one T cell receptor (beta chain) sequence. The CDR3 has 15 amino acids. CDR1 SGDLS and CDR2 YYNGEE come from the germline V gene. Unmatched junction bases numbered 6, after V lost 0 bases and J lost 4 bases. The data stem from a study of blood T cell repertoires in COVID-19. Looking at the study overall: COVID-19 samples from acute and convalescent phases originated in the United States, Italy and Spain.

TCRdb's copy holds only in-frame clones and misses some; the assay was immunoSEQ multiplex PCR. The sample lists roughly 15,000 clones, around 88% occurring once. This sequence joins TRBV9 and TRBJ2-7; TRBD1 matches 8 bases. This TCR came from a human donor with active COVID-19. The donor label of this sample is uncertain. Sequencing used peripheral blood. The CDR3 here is CASSVEAGGAYEQYF. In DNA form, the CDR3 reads TGTGCCAGCAGCGTAGAAGCAGGGGGCGCGTACGAGCAGTACTTC.